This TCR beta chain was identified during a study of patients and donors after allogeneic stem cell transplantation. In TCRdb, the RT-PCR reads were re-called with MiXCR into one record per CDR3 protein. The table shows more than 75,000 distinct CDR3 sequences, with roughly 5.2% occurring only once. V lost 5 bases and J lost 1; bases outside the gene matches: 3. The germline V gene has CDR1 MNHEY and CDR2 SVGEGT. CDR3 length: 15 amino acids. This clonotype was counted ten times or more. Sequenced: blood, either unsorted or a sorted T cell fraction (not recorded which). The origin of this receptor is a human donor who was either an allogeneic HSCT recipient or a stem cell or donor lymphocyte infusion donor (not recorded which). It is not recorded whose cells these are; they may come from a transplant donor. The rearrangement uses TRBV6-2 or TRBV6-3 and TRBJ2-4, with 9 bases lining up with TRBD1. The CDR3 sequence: CASSRQGEAKNIQYF. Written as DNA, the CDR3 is TGTGCCAGCAGTCGACAGGGGGAGGCCAAAAACATTCAGTACTTC.